This T cell receptor beta chain was captured in a study of human thymus T cells. Clones were sequenced by immunoSEQ multiplex PCR, and TCRdb holds only the in-frame ones, with some missing. The sample lists around 70,000 clones; about 95% were seen once. Study-wide results and caveats: Within thymic and blood repertoires, V and J gene usage appeared to be biased. Overlap was high between thymic repertoires from unrelated individuals, as reported in related research.

Resections were taken during corrective heart surgery, and the thymus tissue came from these. Finnish infants who were healthy and having corrective surgery for congenital heart defects made up the donors. The CDR3 runs to 16 residues. V lost 1 base, J lost 4 bases, and 15 bases lay in between. In the case of this clone: Antigen: not known.

This chain links TRBV5-7 with TRBJ2-1; D is perhaps TRBD2 (5 bases). TRBV5-7 is an ORF, with its function uncertain. The sample comprised thymus tissue. This TCR derives from a girl in the first two years of life with a congenital heart defect but otherwise immunologically healthy. The CDR3, as DNA: TGTGCCAGCAGCTTGAGAGGCGGGTTGGCTTACAATGAGCAGTTCTTC. Translated, it gives CASSLRGGLAYNEQFF.